The sequence of this TCR beta chain was determined in a study of cytomegalovirus exposure and HLA in healthy donors. Germline CDR1 is SGDLS and CDR2 is YYNGEE. The CDR3 is 16 residues long. V shed 0 bases and J shed 7 bases, with 17 bases lying between them. The PCR used 60 Vbeta and 13 Jbeta primers. Per the authors' pipeline: As a later analysis found, there were 60 million to 90 million unique TCR beta chains, of which 8.5 million to 14 million were shared. Sequenced by immunoSEQ multiplex PCR; TCRdb stores in-frame clones only, minus some. Clone size and the V and J calls come from that table; the DNA yielded D and trimming. The profile shows 120,000 or so clones, about 73% of them singletons. Study outcomes and limitations: In an earlier analysis, about 87% or about 30%: the productive usage of most TCR beta V segments.

The donors gave bone marrow, and they were healthy. When sampled, the donors appeared nominally healthy, though they likely had unrecorded immune exposures. About this clone itself: Its antigen is unidentified.

This chain joins TRBV9 and TRBJ2-1, with D possibly TRBD2 on 5 matching bases. Sequences were obtained from PBMCs. The source of this sequence is a woman aged 40-49 years in good health and CMV-seronegative. CDR3 nucleotides: TGTGCCAGCAGCGTAGGAGGGCGGGCCCATACAAATGAGCAGTTCTTC. This sequence encodes CASSVGGRAHTNEQFF.